The 5 T cell receptor beta chains listed next were all sequenced from one sample in a study of cytomegalovirus exposure and HLA in healthy donors. Researchers ran the PCR with 60 Vbeta and 13 Jbeta primers. This table comes from immunoSEQ multiplex PCR, and its TCRdb copy is limited to in-frame clones, with some not included. The repertoire consists of over 150,000 clones, with more than 60% occurring once and the leading ten covering 4%. The sample comprised PBMCs. Source of these receptors: a woman aged 40 to 49 in good health and CMV-seronegative.

This clone showed up just once. The rearrangement joins TRBV6-6 to TRBJ1-1; a weak D match, TRBD1 (6 bases). The V gene's germline CDR1 is MNHNY and CDR2 SVGAGI (reference sequence). With 10 bases removed from V and 4 bases from J, the gap between germline ends came to 13 bases. CDR3 length: 12 residues. CDR3: CATSQGLTEAFF. The CDR3 nucleotides are TGTGCCACGTCCCAGGGGCTCACTGAAGCTTTCTTT.

This clone was seen only a few times. The J gene is TRBJ1-3, the V gene TRBV30, with TRBD1 matching over 9 bases. Per the germline V gene, CDR1 is GTSNPN and CDR2 is SVGIG (reference sequence). The CDR3 loop spans 13 amino acids. The V gene end was trimmed by 5 bases and the J gene end by 4 bases; junction bases not matched to a gene: 3. The CDR3 reads CAWGDREGNTIYF. Here the CDR3 DNA reads TGTGCCTGGGGGGACAGGGAAGGAAACACCATATATTTT. The full variable domain, completed using reference TRBV30 and TRBJ1-3, is SQTIHQWPATLVQPVGSPLSLECTVEGTSNPNLYWYRQAAGRGLQLLFYSVGIGQISSEVPQNLSASRPQDRQFILSSKKLLLSDSGFYLCAWGDREGNTIYFGEGSWLTVV.

In this sample, this clone turned up once. The chain links TRBV19 to TRBJ2-7, with 7 bases lining up with TRBD2. This CDR3 is 15 amino acids long. V gave up 1 base and J gave up 7 bases; unmatched junction bases: 10. Germline CDR1 reads LNHDA; CDR2 reads SQIVND (reference sequence). This chain's CDR3 is CASSIVGGGRGEQYF. CDR3 bases: TGTGCCAGTAGTATAGTTGGGGGGGGTCGAGGGGAGCAGTACTTC.

This clone was recorded only once. The chain carries TRBV6-5 and TRBJ2-3; maybe TRBD1 (6 bases). From germline, CDR1 is MNHEY and CDR2 SVGAGI. The V and J ends lost 8 bases and 2 bases respectively, with 14 bases between them. The CDR3 loop spans 14 amino acids. The CDR3 nucleotides read TGTGCCAGCTGTGGCAGGGGATTCACAGATACGCAGTATTTT. This codes for CASCGRGFTDTQYF.

The genes are TRBV5-1 and TRBJ1-2; D is uncertain. The CDR3 contains 13 residues. Germline loops: CDR1 SGHRS, CDR2 YFSETQ. The germline V and J ends were trimmed by 0 bases and 2 bases, with 5 bases remaining between them. The CDR3 DNA reads TGCGCCAGCAGCTTGGACGCGAACTATGGCTACACCTTC. Translated: CASSLDANYGYTF. Variable domain in full (rest from reference TRBV5-1 and TRBJ1-2): KAGVTQTPRYLIKTRGQQVTLSCSPISGHRSVSWYQQTPGQGLQFLFEYFSETQRNKGNFPGRFSGRQFSNSRSEMNVSTLELGDSALYLCASSLDANYGYTFGSGTRLTVV.